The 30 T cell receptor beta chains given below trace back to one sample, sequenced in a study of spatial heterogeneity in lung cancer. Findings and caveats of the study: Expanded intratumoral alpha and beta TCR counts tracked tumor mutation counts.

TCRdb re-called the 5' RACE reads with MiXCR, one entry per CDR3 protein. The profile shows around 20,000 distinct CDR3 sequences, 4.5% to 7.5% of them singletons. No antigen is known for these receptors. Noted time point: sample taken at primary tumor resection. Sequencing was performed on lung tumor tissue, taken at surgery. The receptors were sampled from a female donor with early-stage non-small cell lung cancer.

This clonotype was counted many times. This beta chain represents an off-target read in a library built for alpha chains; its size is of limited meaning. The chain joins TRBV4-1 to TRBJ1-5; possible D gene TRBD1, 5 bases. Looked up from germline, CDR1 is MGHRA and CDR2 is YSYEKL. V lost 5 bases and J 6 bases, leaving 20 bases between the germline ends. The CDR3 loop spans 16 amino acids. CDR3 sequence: CASSAGEGAVSQPQHF. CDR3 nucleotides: TGCGCCAGCAGCGCCGGGGAAGGGGCGGTGAGTCAGCCCCAGCATTTT.

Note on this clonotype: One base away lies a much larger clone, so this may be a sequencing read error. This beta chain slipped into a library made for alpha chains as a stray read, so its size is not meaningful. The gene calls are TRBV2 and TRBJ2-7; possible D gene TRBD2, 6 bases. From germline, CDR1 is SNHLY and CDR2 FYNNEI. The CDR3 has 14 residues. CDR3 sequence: CASEEGNRHYEQYF. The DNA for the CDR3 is TGTGCTTCAGAGGAGGGGAACAGACACTACGAGCAGTACTTC.

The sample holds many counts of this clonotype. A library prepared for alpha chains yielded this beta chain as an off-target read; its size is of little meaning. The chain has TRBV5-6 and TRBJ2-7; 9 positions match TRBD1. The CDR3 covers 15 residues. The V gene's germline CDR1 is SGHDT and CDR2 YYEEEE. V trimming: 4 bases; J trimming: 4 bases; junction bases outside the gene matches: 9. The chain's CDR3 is CASSAGQGIRYEQYF. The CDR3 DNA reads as TGTGCCAGCAGCGCGGGACAGGGAATCCGATACGAGCAGTACTTC.

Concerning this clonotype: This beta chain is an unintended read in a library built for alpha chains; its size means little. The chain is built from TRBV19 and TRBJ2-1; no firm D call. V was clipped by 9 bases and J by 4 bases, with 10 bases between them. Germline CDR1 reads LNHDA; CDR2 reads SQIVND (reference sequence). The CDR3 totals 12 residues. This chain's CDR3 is CASRLTYNEQFF. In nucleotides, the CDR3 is TGTGCCAGCCGGTTAACTTACAATGAGCAGTTCTTC.

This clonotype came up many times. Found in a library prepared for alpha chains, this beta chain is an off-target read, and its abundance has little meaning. CDR3 sequence (DNA): TGTGCCAGCAGCTACGGGCCCCGGTTAGAGCTGTTTTTT. Its protein is CASSYGPRLELFF. The chain combines TRBV7-8 with TRBJ2-2; unclear D gene. The CDR3 is 13 residues long. Germline assignment: CDR1 SGHVS and CDR2 FQNEAQ. V lost 4 bases and J 11 bases, leaving 14 bases between the germline ends.

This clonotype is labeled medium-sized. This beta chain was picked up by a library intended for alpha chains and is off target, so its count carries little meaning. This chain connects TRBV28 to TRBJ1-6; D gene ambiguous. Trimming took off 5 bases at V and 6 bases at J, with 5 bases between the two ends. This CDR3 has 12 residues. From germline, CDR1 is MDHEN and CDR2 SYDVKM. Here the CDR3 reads CASSLLNSPLHF. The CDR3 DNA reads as TGTGCCAGCAGTCTTCTTAATTCACCCCTCCACTTT.

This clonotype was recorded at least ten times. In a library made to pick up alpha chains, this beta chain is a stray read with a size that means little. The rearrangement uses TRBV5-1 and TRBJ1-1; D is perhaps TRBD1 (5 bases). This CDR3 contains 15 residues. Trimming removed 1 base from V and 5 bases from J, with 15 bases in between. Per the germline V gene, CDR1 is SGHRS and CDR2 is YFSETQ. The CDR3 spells CASSLFKGPRTEAFF. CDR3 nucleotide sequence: TGCGCCAGCAGCTTGTTTAAGGGACCAAGGACTGAAGCTTTCTTT.

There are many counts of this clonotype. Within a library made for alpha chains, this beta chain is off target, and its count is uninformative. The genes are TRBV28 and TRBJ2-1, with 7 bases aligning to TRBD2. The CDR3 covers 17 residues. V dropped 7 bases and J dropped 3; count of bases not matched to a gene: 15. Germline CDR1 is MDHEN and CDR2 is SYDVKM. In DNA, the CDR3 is TGTGCCAGCACCTCTGCTGGGTCGCGGGAGAGCTACAATGAGCAGTTCTTC. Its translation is CASTSAGSRESYNEQFF.

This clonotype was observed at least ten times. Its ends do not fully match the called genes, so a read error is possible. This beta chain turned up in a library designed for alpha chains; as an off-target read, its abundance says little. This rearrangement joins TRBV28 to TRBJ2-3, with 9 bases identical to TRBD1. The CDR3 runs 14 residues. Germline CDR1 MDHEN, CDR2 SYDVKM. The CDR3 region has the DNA TGTGCCAGCACCGACAACTTGGCGGGGGACAGGGTTGGATTT. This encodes CASTDNLAGDRVGF. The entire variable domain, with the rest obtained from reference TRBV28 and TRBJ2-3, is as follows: DVKVTQSSRYLVKRTGEKVFLECVQDMDHENMFWYRQDPGLGLRLIYFSYDVKMKEKGDIPEGYSVSREKKERFSLILESASTNQTSMYLCASTDNLAGDRVGFGPGTRLTVL.

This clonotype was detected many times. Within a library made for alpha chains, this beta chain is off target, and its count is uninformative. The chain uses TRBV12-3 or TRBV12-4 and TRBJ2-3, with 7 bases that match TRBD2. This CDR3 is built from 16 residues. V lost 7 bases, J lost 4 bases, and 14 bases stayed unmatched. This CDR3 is CASNNLGREDADTQYF. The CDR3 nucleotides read TGTGCCAGCAACAACTTGGGCCGGGAGGACGCAGATACGCAGTATTTT.

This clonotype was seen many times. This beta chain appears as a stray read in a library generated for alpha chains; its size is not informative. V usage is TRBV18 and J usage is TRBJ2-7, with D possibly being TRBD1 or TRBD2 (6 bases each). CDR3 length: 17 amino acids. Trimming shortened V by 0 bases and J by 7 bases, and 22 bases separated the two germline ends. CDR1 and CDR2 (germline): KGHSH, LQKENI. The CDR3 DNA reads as TGTGCCAGCTCACCACCGAGGTATTCAGAGGGGGGTCAGGAGCAGTACTTC. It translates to CASSPPRYSEGGQEQYF.

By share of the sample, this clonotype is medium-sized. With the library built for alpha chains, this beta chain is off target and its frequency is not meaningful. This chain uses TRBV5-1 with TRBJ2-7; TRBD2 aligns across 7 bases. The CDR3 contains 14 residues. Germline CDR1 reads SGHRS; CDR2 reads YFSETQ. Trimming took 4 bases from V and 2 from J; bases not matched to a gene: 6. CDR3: CASSQSGAPYEQYF. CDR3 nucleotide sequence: TGCGCCAGCAGCCAAAGCGGGGCGCCCTACGAGCAGTACTTC.

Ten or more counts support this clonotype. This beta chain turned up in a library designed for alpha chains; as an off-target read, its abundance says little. CDR3 sequence (DNA): TGCGCCAGCAGCTTGGAGGGGGGGTTCTACGAGCAGTACTTC. Residues: CASSLEGGFYEQYF. This chain links TRBV5-1 with TRBJ2-7; the D gene is possibly TRBD2 (7 bases). Trimming stripped 0 bases from V and 3 bases from J, with 10 bases between. Germline values: CDR1 SGHRS, CDR2 YFSETQ. The CDR3 contains 14 residues.

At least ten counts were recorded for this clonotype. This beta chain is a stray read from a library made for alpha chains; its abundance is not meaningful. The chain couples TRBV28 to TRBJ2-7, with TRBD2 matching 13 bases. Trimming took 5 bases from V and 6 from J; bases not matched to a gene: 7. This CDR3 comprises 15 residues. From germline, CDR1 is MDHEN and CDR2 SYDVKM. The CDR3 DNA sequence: TGTGCCAGCAGTCTTACTAGCGGGAGGGTTTTCGAGCAGTACTTC. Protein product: CASSLTSGRVFEQYF.

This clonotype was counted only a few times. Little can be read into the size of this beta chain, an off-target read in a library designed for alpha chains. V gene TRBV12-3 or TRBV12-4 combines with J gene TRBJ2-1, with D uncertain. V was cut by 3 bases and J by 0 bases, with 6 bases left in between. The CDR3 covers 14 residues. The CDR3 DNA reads TGTGCCAGCAGTTTTAGGGACTCCTACAATGAGCAGTTCTTC. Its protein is CASSFRDSYNEQFF.

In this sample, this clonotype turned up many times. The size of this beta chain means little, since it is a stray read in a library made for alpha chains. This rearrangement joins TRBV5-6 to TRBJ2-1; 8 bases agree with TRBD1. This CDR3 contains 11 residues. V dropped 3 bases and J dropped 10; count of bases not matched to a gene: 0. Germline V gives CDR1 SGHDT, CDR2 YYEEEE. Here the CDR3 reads CASSWTGEQFF. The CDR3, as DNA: TGTGCCAGCAGCTGGACAGGGGAGCAGTTCTTC.

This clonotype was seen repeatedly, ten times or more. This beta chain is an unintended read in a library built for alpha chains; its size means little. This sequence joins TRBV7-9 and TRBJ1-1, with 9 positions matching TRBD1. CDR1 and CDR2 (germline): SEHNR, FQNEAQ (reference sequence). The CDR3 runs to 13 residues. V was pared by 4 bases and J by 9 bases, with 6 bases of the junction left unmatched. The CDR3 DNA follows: TGTGCCAGCAGCTCCTGGGACAGGGATCAAGCTTTCTTT. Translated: CASSSWDRDQAFF.

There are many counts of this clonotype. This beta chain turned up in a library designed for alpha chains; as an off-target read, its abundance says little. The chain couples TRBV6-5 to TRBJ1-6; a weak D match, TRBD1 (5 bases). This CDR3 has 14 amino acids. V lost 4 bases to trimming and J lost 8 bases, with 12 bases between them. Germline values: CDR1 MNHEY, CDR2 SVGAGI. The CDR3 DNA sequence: TGTGCCAGCAGTTTTTCCAGGGTTTATTCACCCCTCCACTTT. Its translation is CASSFSRVYSPLHF.

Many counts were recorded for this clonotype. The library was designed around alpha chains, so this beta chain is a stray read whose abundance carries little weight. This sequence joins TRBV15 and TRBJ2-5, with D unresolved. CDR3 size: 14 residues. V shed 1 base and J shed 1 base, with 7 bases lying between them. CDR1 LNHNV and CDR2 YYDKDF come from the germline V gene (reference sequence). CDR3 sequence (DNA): TGTGCCACCAGCAGAGCGAACACCCAAGAGACCCAGTACTTC. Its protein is CATSRANTQETQYF.

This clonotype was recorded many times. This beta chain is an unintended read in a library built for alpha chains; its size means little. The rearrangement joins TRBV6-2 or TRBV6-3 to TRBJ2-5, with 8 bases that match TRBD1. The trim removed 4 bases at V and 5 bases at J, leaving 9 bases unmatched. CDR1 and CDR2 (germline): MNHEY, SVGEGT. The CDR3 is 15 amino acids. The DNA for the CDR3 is TGTGCCAGCAGTTCCGGACAGGGAGGATGGGAGACCCAGTACTTC. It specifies CASSSGQGGWETQYF.

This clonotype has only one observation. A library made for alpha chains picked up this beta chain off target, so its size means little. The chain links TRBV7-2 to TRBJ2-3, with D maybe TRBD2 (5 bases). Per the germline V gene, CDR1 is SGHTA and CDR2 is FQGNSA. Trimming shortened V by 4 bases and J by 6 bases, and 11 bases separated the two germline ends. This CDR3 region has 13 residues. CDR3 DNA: TGTGCCAGCAGCTGGACTGCCCCCGATACGCAGTATTTT. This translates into CASSWTAPDTQYF.

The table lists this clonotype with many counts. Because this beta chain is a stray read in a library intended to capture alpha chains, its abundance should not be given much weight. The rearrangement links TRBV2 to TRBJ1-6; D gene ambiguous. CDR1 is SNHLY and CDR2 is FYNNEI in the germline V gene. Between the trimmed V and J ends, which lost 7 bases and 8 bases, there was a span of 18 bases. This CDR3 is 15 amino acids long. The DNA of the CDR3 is TGTGCCAGCAAGGTCTCAGCCGGATTTTATTCACCCCTCCACTTT. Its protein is CASKVSAGFYSPLHF.

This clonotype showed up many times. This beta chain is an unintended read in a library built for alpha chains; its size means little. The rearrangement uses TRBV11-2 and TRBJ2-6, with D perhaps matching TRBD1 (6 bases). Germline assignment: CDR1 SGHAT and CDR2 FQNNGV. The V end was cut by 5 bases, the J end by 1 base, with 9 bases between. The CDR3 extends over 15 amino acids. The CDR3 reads CASSPTGSGANVLTF. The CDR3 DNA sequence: TGTGCCAGCAGCCCAACAGGGTCTGGGGCCAACGTCCTGACTTTC.

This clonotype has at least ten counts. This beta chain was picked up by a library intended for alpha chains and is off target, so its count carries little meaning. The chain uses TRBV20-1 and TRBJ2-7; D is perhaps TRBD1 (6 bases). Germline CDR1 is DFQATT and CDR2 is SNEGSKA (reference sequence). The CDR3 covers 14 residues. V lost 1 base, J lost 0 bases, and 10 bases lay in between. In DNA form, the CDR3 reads TGCAGTGCTAGAGCTTCGGACAGCTCCTACGAGCAGTACTTC. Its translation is CSARASDSSYEQYF.

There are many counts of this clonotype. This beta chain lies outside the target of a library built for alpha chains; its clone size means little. The CDR3 DNA is TGCAGTGCTAGAGACTCGGGACTAGCCAAAAACATTCAGTACTTC. It yields the protein CSARDSGLAKNIQYF. The V call is TRBV20-1, the J call TRBJ2-4; the D gene is possibly TRBD2 (6 bases). Per the germline V gene, CDR1 is DFQATT and CDR2 is SNEGSKA (reference sequence). Trimming pared 0 bases from V and 0 bases from J, leaving 9 bases between. There are 15 residues in the CDR3.

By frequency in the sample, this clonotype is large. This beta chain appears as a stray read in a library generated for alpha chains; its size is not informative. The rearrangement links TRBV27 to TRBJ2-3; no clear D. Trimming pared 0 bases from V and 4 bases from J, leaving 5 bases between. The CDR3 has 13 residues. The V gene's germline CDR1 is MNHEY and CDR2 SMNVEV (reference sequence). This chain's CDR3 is CASSLSRPDTQYF. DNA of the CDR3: TGTGCCAGCAGTTTATCCCGTCCAGATACGCAGTATTTT.

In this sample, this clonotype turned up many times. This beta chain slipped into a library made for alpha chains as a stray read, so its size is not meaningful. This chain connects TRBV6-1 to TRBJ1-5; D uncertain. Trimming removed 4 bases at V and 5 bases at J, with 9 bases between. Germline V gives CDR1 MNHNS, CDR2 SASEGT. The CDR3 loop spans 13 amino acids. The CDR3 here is CASSVRRDQPQHF. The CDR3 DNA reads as TGTGCCAGCAGTGTTAGGAGAGATCAGCCCCAGCATTTT.

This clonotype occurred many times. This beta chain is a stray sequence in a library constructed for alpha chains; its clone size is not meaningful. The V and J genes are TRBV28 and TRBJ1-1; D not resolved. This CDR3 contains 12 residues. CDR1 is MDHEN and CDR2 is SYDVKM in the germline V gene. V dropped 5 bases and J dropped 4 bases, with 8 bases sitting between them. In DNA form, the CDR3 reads TGTGCCAGCAGTGCAGGAGGCACTGAAGCTTTCTTT. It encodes CASSAGGTEAFF.

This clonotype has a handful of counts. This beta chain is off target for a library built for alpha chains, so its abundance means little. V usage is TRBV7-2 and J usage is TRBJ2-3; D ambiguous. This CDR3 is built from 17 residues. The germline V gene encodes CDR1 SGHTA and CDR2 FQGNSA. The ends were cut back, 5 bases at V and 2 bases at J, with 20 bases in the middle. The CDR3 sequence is CASSLLSGMGITDTQYF. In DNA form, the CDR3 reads TGTGCCAGCAGCCTGCTTTCTGGTATGGGAATCACAGATACGCAGTATTTT.

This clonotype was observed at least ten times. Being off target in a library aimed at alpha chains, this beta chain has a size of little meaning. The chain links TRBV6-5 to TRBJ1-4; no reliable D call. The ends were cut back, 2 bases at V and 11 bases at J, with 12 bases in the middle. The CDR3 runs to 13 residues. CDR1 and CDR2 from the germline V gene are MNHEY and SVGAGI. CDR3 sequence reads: CASSYTLKDKLFF. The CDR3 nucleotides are TGTGCCAGCAGTTACACATTGAAGGATAAACTGTTTTTT.